These 27 T cell receptor beta chains were sequenced from one sample in a study of multiple sclerosis patients with progressive multifocal leukoencephalopathy. Sequenced by immunoSEQ multiplex PCR; TCRdb stores in-frame clones only, minus some. The sample carries roughly 28,000 clones, approximately 85% recorded once. Time point described: time of PML onset. The specimen was PBMCs, collected from a patient treated with natalizumab. These receptors were taken from a woman between 25 and 40 years old with progressive multifocal leukoencephalopathy.

The rearrangement joins TRBV12-5 to TRBJ2-5; D gene unclear. In germline, CDR1 is LGHNT, CDR2 FRNRAP. V shed 0 bases and J shed 9 bases, with 8 bases lying between them. The CDR3 contains 12 residues. As DNA, the CDR3 is TGTGCTAGTGGTTTGGTTGAGACCGCCCAGTACTTC. Protein sequence: CASGLVETAQYF.

The count of this clone is one. This chain uses TRBV7-8 with TRBJ1-6; D gene unclear. V lost 1 base and J 0 bases, leaving 10 bases between the germline ends. The length of the CDR3 is 17 residues. Germline V gene sequence: CDR1 SGHVS, CDR2 FQNEAQ. This CDR3 reads CASSLGNPASYNSPLHF. The CDR3 bases are TGTGCCAGCAGCTTAGGTAACCCAGCCTCCTATAATTCACCCCTCCACTTT. Supplemented by reference TRBV7-8 and TRBJ1-6, the full variable domain reads GAGVSQSPRYKVAKRGQDVALRCDPISGHVSLFWYQQALGQGPEFLTYFQNEAQLDKSGLPSDRFFAERPEGSVSTLKIQRTQQEDSAVYLCASSLGNPASYNSPLHFGNGTRLTVT.

The chain combines TRBV19 with TRBJ1-5, with 7 bases lining up with TRBD1. CDR1 is LNHDA, CDR2 SQIVND, per germline (reference sequence). V was clipped by 7 bases and J by 0 bases; unmatched bases: 12. The CDR3 is made up of 17 amino acids. CDR3 sequence reads: CASTRQGFSYSNQPQHF. The CDR3 nucleotides are TGTGCCAGTACCAGACAGGGTTTTAGTTATAGCAATCAGCCCCAGCATTTT.

About this clone itself: In the same sample, other DNA sequences code for this CDR3. The rearrangement joins TRBV18 to TRBJ2-7; D may correspond to TRBD1 or TRBD2 (5 bases each). The CDR3 covers 15 residues. Germline CDR1 and CDR2: KGHSH and LQKENI. With 3 bases removed from V and 7 bases from J, the gap between germline ends came to 19 bases. This chain's CDR3 is CASSPGGGTRGEQYF. The CDR3 DNA reads TGTGCCAGCTCACCGGGTGGGGGAACACGAGGTGAGCAGTACTTC.

The genes are TRBV6-1 and TRBJ2-5; either TRBD1 or TRBD2 may supply D (5 bases each). Germline CDR1 is MNHNS and CDR2 is SASEGT. The V gene lost 0 bases and the J gene lost 5 bases, with 10 bases spanning the gap. The CDR3 is 14 residues long. In DNA, the CDR3 is TGTGCCAGCAGTGAAGCGAGGGGAGCGGAGACCCAGTACTTC. Its protein is CASSEARGAETQYF.

The CDR3 bases are TGCGCCAGCAGCTTGTTGGCGGGGGGGCCAAACAATGAGCAGTTCTTC. Amino acids: CASSLLAGGPNNEQFF. V and J are TRBV5-1 and TRBJ2-1; 9 positions agree with TRBD2. The germline V gene encodes CDR1 SGHRS and CDR2 YFSETQ. This CDR3 has 16 amino acids. V lost 1 base to trimming and J lost 5 bases; unmatched junction nucleotides: 7.

The V and J genes are TRBV30 and TRBJ1-1; TRBD1 might be the D (5 bases). V lost 0 bases to trimming and J lost 3 bases, with 5 bases between them. CDR1 GTSNPN and CDR2 SVGIG come from the germline V gene (reference sequence). The CDR3 runs 12 residues. The CDR3 region has the DNA TGTGCCTGGAGTGTAGGGGACACTGAAGCTTTCTTT. It translates to CAWSVGDTEAFF.

This clone showed up just once. The DNA of the CDR3 is TGCGCCAGCAGCATAGGGACAGGGGTGGAGACCCAGTACTTC. Protein product: CASSIGTGVETQYF. V usage is TRBV5-1 and J usage is TRBJ2-5; TRBD1 aligns across 10 bases. Per the germline V gene, CDR1 is SGHRS and CDR2 is YFSETQ. J gave up 5 bases and V 4 bases, and 5 bases lay outside the gene matches. The CDR3 spans 14 residues.

The chain recombines TRBV5-4 with TRBJ2-7, with D uncertain. V was trimmed by 0 bases and J by 3 bases, leaving 4 bases between them. Per germline, CDR1 SGHNT and CDR2 YYREEE (reference sequence). The CDR3 extends over 12 amino acids. The CDR3 loop is CASSLASYEQYF. The CDR3 DNA reads as TGTGCCAGCAGCTTGGCCAGCTACGAGCAGTACTTC.

The chain uses TRBV6-5 and TRBJ2-1; D not resolved. This CDR3 is built from 13 residues. Trimming stripped 6 bases from V and 4 bases from J, with 10 bases between. CDR1 MNHEY and CDR2 SVGAGI come from the germline V gene. As DNA, the CDR3 is TGTGCCAGCAGACGACAACAGTACAATGAGCAGTTCTTC. This gives the protein CASRRQQYNEQFF.

The chain combines TRBV6-6 with TRBJ2-6; D is unresolved. Germline CDR1 is MNHNY and CDR2 is SVGAGI (reference sequence). The ends were cut back, 5 bases at V and 0 bases at J, with 5 bases in the middle. This CDR3 has 14 residues. The DNA of the CDR3 is TGTGCCAGCAGTCAGGACTCTGGGGCCAACGTCCTGACTTTC. It is translated as CASSQDSGANVLTF.

As to this clone: An end of the junction differs from the germline gene, which may be a read error. This sample also contains other DNA sequences that code for the same CDR3. The chain employs TRBV28 and TRBJ2-4; the D gene is possibly TRBD1 (6 bases). This CDR3 contains 15 residues. Germline CDR1 and CDR2: MDHEN and SYDVKM. The CDR3 loop reads CASSHFTGAKNIQYF. Here the CDR3 DNA reads TGCGCCAGCAGTCATTTCACAGGGGCCAAAAACATTCAGTACTTC.

V is TRBV7-9 and J is TRBJ2-1; perhaps TRBD2 as D (5 bases). The germline V gene has CDR1 SEHNR and CDR2 FQNEAQ (reference sequence). V was trimmed by 5 bases and J by 6 bases, leaving 8 bases between them. The CDR3 runs to 12 residues. The CDR3 sequence is CASSGGSNEQFF. In nucleotides, the CDR3 is TGTGCCAGCAGCGGAGGCAGCAATGAGCAGTTCTTC.

The chain's CDR3 is CASSESFLGTTNEKLFF. CDR3 nucleotide sequence: TGCGCCAGCAGTGAGTCTTTTCTAGGAACAACTAATGAAAAACTGTTTTTT. The chain carries TRBV10-2 and TRBJ1-4; no clear D gene. The CDR3 is 17 residues long. The ends were cut back, 0 bases at V and 0 bases at J, with 11 bases in the middle. CDR1 WSHSY and CDR2 SAAADI come from the germline V gene.

This clone turned up a few times. The chain employs TRBV7-9 and TRBJ2-1; TRBD2 agrees at 7 bases. This CDR3 region has 17 residues. Trimming took 4 bases from V and 3 from J; bases not matched to a gene: 12. Germline-derived CDR1 and CDR2 are SEHNR and FQNEAQ (reference sequence). The CDR3 sequence is CASSSTDAGVSYNEQFF. The CDR3, as DNA: TGTGCCAGCAGCTCAACCGATGCGGGAGTGAGCTACAATGAGCAGTTCTTC.

This sequence joins TRBV7-9 and TRBJ1-1; no reliable D call. The CDR3 totals 12 residues. The V end lost 7 bases, the J end lost 0 bases, and 6 bases lay between the germline ends. CDR1 and CDR2 from the germline V gene are SEHNR and FQNEAQ (reference sequence). The CDR3, as DNA: TGTGCCAGCACCCTTATGAACACTGAAGCTTTCTTT. It yields the protein CASTLMNTEAFF.

V usage is TRBV4-1 and J usage is TRBJ2-3; 9 bases align to TRBD2. Germline CDR1 reads MGHRA; CDR2 reads YSYEKL. The CDR3 loop spans 16 amino acids. V lost 1 base to trimming and J lost 4 bases; unmatched junction nucleotides: 6. The CDR3 sequence is CASSQVAGGSADTQYF. CDR3 nucleotide sequence: TGCGCCAGCAGCCAAGTCGCGGGGGGGAGCGCAGATACGCAGTATTTT.

The chain uses TRBV6-6 and TRBJ1-2; possible D gene TRBD1, 6 bases. V shed 7 bases and J shed 4 bases, with 19 bases lying between them. The CDR3 is made up of 15 amino acids. CDR1 is MNHNY, CDR2 SVGAGI, per germline (reference sequence). Here the CDR3 DNA reads TGTGCCAGCACCACCAGGACAGCCAGAGCCTATGGCTACACCTTC. Translating it yields CASTTRTARAYGYTF.

The gene calls are TRBV2 and TRBJ1-3, with 7 bases fitting TRBD1. With V trimmed by 6 bases and J by 5 bases, 10 bases remained unmatched. From germline, CDR1 is SNHLY and CDR2 FYNNEI. The CDR3 totals 15 residues. The CDR3 nucleotides read TGTGCCAGCAGCTTGACAGGGTTTCTGCGAAACACCATATATTTT. This gives the protein CASSLTGFLRNTIYF.

This clone was seen once. The V and J genes are TRBV7-2 and TRBJ2-1; 8 bases align to TRBD2. V shed 2 bases, J shed 3 bases, and the junction held 0 bases outside the gene matches. The germline gives CDR1 SGHTA, CDR2 FQGNSA. This CDR3 spans 14 amino acids. CDR3 sequence (DNA): TGTGCCAGCAGCTTACTAGCGGGCTACAATGAGCAGTTCTTC. Its translation is CASSLLAGYNEQFF.

The chain recombines TRBV4-1 with TRBJ1-4, with a tentative D call TRBD1 (5 bases). Germline CDR1 MGHRA, CDR2 YSYEKL. Trimming cost V 2 bases and J 3 bases, with 16 bases left between them. The CDR3 length is 17 residues. The CDR3 nucleotides are TGCGCCAGCAGCCAATTAATGGGGGACGGGTCTAATGAAAAACTGTTTTTT. Its translation: CASSQLMGDGSNEKLFF.

This sequence joins TRBV15 and TRBJ2-7; D gene uncertain. CDR3 length equals 14 residues. V was pared by 5 bases and J by 0 bases, with 11 bases between. Germline V gene sequence: CDR1 LNHNV, CDR2 YYDKDF (reference sequence). The CDR3 sequence is CATSECGNSYEQYF. For the CDR3, the DNA is TGTGCCACCAGCGAATGTGGGAACTCCTACGAGCAGTACTTC.

The CDR3 sequence is CASSLIPSPSTDTQYF. Written as DNA, the CDR3 is TGTGCCAGCAGCTTAATCCCTAGCCCTAGCACAGATACGCAGTATTTT. The V call is TRBV7-8, the J call TRBJ2-3; a weak D match, TRBD2 (5 bases). Deletions cut 2 bases from V and 0 bases from J, with 12 bases between. This CDR3 region has 16 residues. CDR1 SGHVS and CDR2 FQNEAQ come from the germline V gene.

The gene calls are TRBV7-9 and TRBJ2-7; 11 bases are a match to TRBD1. CDR1 and CDR2 from the germline V gene are SEHNR and FQNEAQ (reference sequence). CDR3 length: 15 residues. J was trimmed by 2 bases and V by 4 bases; bases with no gene match: 4. CDR3 in amino acids: CASSSRDRGAYEQYF. The CDR3 nucleotides are TGTGCCAGCAGCTCCCGGGACAGGGGGGCCTACGAGCAGTACTTC.

The chain couples TRBV5-1 to TRBJ1-5; D gene unclear. CDR3 length: 14 residues. V was cut by 0 bases and J by 3 bases, with 7 bases left in between. Germline CDR1 and CDR2: SGHRS and YFSETQ. DNA for the CDR3: TGCGCCAGCAGCTTGGGTGGGTACAATCAGCCCCAGCATTTT. Residues: CASSLGGYNQPQHF.

V usage is TRBV7-8 and J usage is TRBJ1-5; no firm D call. The V gene lost 2 bases and the J gene lost 5 bases, with 4 bases spanning the gap. The CDR3 is made up of 12 amino acids. CDR1 and CDR2 (germline): SGHVS, FQNEAQ. CDR3 protein: CASSLLDQPQHF. The CDR3 DNA reads as TGTGCCAGCAGCTTACTGGATCAGCCCCAGCATTTT.

CDR3 sequence: CASSLPGQNTGELFF. In DNA form, the CDR3 reads TGTGCCAGCAGCCTACCGGGACAGAACACCGGGGAGCTGTTTTTT. The V call is TRBV7-9, the J call TRBJ2-2; tentative D call: TRBD1 (6 bases). Trimming removed 5 bases from V and 1 base from J, with 11 bases in between. CDR3 length equals 15 residues. Germline loops: CDR1 SEHNR, CDR2 FQNEAQ (reference sequence).